This T cell receptor beta chain is drawn from a study of T cell repertoires in cytomegalovirus infection (dated by TCRdb to the late 2010s). Study-wide context: Because public TCR beta signatures pointed to carriage of CMV infection together with the matching HLA type, the HLA type of each donor mattered for the analysis. General findings and caveats noted by the study authors: In both this cohort and an independent cohort of over 350 donors, the cumulative frequency of public TCR beta family members distinguished carriers of CMV infection plus the relevant HLA type. The ex vivo response was dominated by HLA-C-restricted CMV-specific TCR beta clonotypes, which also provided the single most frequent clonotype in two of eight donors.

The sample was run on an Illumina HiSeq 1500. The raw public reads went through TCRdb reprocessing: fastp at Q25, MiXCR clone calling, in-frame beta chains kept. Records with the same CDR3 protein are collapsed into one entry carrying the most frequent genes and DNA. The sample table lists fewer than 300,000 distinct CDR3 sequences, around 25% of them with a count of one. The ten largest clonotypes hold roughly 14% of the sample. The germline V gene sets CDR1 to SGHTA and CDR2 to FQGNSA. Germline trimming amounts to 5 bases on V and 5 bases on J, with 10 as the count of junction bases outside the gene matches. The CDR3 covers 15 residues, taking in both the cysteine and the phenylalanine. Only CDR3 DNA remains: 45 bases, in frame from the first base. This clonotype appeared many times. No antigen is known for it. No much larger clone is present one base from it, and per-base qualities are unavailable.

Sequenced: PBMCs. The receptor comes from a human donor in good health (CMV status not recorded). Some clones in this sample may be carry-over from other donors' samples. This chain joins TRBV7-2 to TRBJ2-7, with TRBD2 matching 9 junction bases. The nucleotide sequence is TGTGCCAGCAGCCCTAGCGGGACCCCCCACCACGAGCAGTACTTC. It encodes CASSPSGTPHHEQYF.